A single sample is the source of the 11 T cell receptor delta chains below, sequenced in a study of gamma-delta T cells after stem cell transplantation. TCRdb re-analyzed the RT-PCR reads via CATT. The data hold about 4,900 delta-chain clones, with 15% to 20% observed a single time. Sequences were obtained from gamma-delta T cells. These receptors were collected from a human donor. It is not recorded whose cells these are; they may come from a transplant donor.

By frequency in the sample, this clone is medium-sized (0.01 to 0.1%). The V and J genes are TRDV2 and TRDJ3; 9 positions agree with TRDD3. Germline V CDR1 and CDR2: GEAIGNYY, EKD. This CDR3 has 16 residues. Trimming at V came to 3 bases and at J to 1 base, leaving 0 bases not matched to a gene. The CDR3 spells CACDWGISWDTRQMFF. CDR3 nucleotides: TGTGCCTGTGACTGGGGGATATCCTGGGACACCCGACAGATGTTTTTC.

The V gene went uncalled, while the J gene is TRDJ1; the table's D call TRDD3 went unverified against the DNA. This CDR3 has 19 amino acids. CDR3 residues: CAATPRATGGYKSADKLIF. CDR3 DNA: TGTGCAGCAACCCCGCGGGCTACTGGGGGATACAAATCCGCCGATAAACTCATCTTT.

In regard to this clone: A much more abundant neighbour one base away suggests this may be a read error. The J gene is TRDJ3, the V gene TRDV2; 12 positions agree with TRDD3. Assignment of the J gene here rests on matching the DNA to germline, because TCRdb gives none. CDR3 length: 18 amino acids. The germline V gene has CDR1 GEAIGNYY and CDR2 EKD. The CDR3 DNA sequence: TGTGCCTGTGACACCGTACTGGGGGATACCTGGGACACCCGAAAGATGTTTTTC. It translates to CACDTVLGDTWDTRKMFF.

This clone was counted a few times. The CDR3 DNA sequence: TGTGCTCTTGGGGAATCACGGCTGGAGGGGGATCCGTACACCGATAAACTCATCTTT. Translated: CALGESRLEGDPYTDKLIF. This chain connects TRDV1 to TRDJ1; 7 nucleotides line up with TRDD3. Germline V lookup: CDR1 TSWWSYY, CDR2 QGS. Losses at the gene ends were 2 bases for V and 0 bases for J; bases not matched to a gene: 15. The CDR3 spans 19 residues.

This clone was seen more than once but under ten times. The chain recombines TRDV2 with TRDJ3, with 8 positions matching TRDD3. V lost 1 base and J lost 0; bases outside the gene matches: 13. Germline V gives CDR1 GEAIGNYY, CDR2 EKD. The CDR3 totals 21 residues. DNA for the CDR3: TGTGCCTGTGACACAAGTCGGACTGGGGGGAGAAGCTCCTGGGACACCCGACAGATGTTTTTC. Its protein product is CACDTSRTGGRSSWDTRQMFF.

The chain combines TRDV1 with TRDJ1; D may be TRDD3 (10 bases). Germline CDR1 is TSWWSYY and CDR2 is QGS. The germline V and J ends were trimmed by 2 bases and 0 bases, with 43 bases remaining between them. The CDR3 covers 26 residues. The CDR3 DNA reads as TGTGCTCTTGGGGAAAAACCTTCCTACGGAGAGTACTGGGGGATCACGCGCCAATTTGACACCGATAAACTCATCTTT. It translates to CALGEKPSYGEYWGITRQFDTDKLIF.

The chain uses TRDV1 and TRDJ2; TRDD3 matches at 13 bases. This CDR3 region has 23 residues. Germline V gene data show CDR1 as TSWWSYY and CDR2 as QGS. The junction had 20 bases not matched to a gene; V was cut back by 1 base and J by 3 bases. The chain's CDR3 is CALGERRSSPTGGYVLVTAQLFF. The CDR3 coding sequence is TGTGCTCTTGGGGAACGCAGGTCTTCCCCCACTGGGGGATACGTGCTGGTGACAGCACAACTCTTCTTT.

There are a few counts of this clone. The chain has TRDV1 and TRDJ1; 11 bases map to TRDD3. Per germline, CDR1 TSWWSYY and CDR2 QGS. Trimming at V came to 0 bases and at J to 2 bases, leaving 20 bases not matched to a gene. The CDR3 is 22 amino acids. Written as DNA, the CDR3 is TGTGCTCTTGGGGAACTGTCTCGCCTACACTACTGGGGGATAAGAGAAACCGATAAACTCATCTTT. Its translation is CALGELSRLHYWGIRETDKLIF.

Concerning this clone: A read error is possible here, since a much larger clone lies one base away. The rearrangement links TRDV2 to TRDJ3; 9 nucleotides match TRDD3. No J gene was available from TCRdb, and it was assigned here by a germline match of the DNA. This CDR3 is built from 19 residues. The germline V gene has CDR1 GEAIGNYY and CDR2 EKD. J gave up 0 bases and V 4 bases, and 9 bases lay outside the gene matches. In DNA form, the CDR3 reads TGTGCCTGTGATGGGGGATATGCTGAAAGCTCCTGGGACACCCGACAGATGTTTTTC. Residues: CACDGGYAESSWDTRQMFF.

As DNA, the CDR3 is TGTGCTCTTGGGGAACTAGTTTTACCGAACTGGGGGTTGACAGCACAACTCTTCTTT. Translation: CALGELVLPNWGLTAQLFF. V is TRDV1 and J is TRDJ2; 8 nucleotides match TRDD3. TCRdb gives no J gene; it was assigned here by matching the DNA to germline. Germline CDR1 reads TSWWSYY; CDR2 reads QGS. This CDR3 has 19 residues. After removal of 0 bases from V and 2 bases from J, the junction contained 11 bases not matched to a gene.

This clone was detected a few times. The chain employs TRDV1 and TRDJ2, with D maybe TRDD3 (6 bases). The germline V gene encodes CDR1 TSWWSYY and CDR2 QGS. The CDR3 loop spans 22 amino acids. V gave up 2 bases and J gave up 5 bases, with 33 bases separating them. CDR3 amino acids: CALGERGLIGFGRYADTAQLFF. The CDR3 DNA reads as TGTGCTCTTGGGGAAAGGGGTCTTATAGGATTTGGGAGATACGCGGACACAGCACAACTCTTCTTT.